Each of the 30 T cell receptor beta chains below was sequenced from the same sample in a study of molecular identifiers for immune sequencing clone quantification. TCRdb reanalysed the PCR reads using MiXCR and keeps one entry per CDR3 protein. The repertoire holds 550,000 to 750,000 distinct CDR3 sequences, with 15% to 20% as singletons. The sample was naive CD8+ T cells from blood, with Jurkat cell RNA spiked in. Subset given: FACS-sorted CD8+CD4-CCR7+CD45RA+ naive T cells. The receptors derive from a human donor in good health. Some libraries in this study had Jurkat cell RNA spiked in.

This clonotype was found many times. The chain uses TRBV14 and TRBJ2-6; 9 nucleotides line up with TRBD1. The CDR3 is 17 amino acids. V dropped 1 base and J dropped 2; count of bases not matched to a gene: 3. The germline V gene has CDR1 SGHDN and CDR2 FVKESK. CDR3 protein: CASSQGQGVAGANVLTF. CDR3 sequence (DNA): TGTGCCAGCAGCCAAGGACAGGGGGTGGCTGGGGCCAACGTCCTGACTTTC. Drawing the rest from reference TRBV14 and TRBJ2-6, the complete variable domain is EAGVTQFPSHSVIEKGQTVTLRCDPISGHDNLYWYRRVMGKEIKFLLHFVKESKQDESGMPNNRFLAERTGGTYSTLKVQPAELEDSGVYFCASSQGQGVAGANVLTFGAGSRLTVL.

This clonotype has ten or more counts. The chain employs TRBV7-9 and TRBJ1-1; 9 positions agree with TRBD1. Germline-derived CDR1 and CDR2 are SEHNR and FQNEAQ (reference sequence). Unmatched junction bases numbered 5, after V lost 5 bases and J lost 4 bases. The CDR3 runs 14 residues. The CDR3 nucleotides read TGTGCCAGCAGCACGACAGGGGGTCTCACTGAAGCTTTCTTT. It codes for CASSTTGGLTEAFF.

In its sample, this clonotype was seen many times. Written as DNA, the CDR3 is TGTGCCAGCAGCGGGACAGGGAGCACCGGGGAGCTGTTTTTT. Translating it yields CASSGTGSTGELFF. The V and J genes are TRBV7-6 and TRBJ2-2, with 9 bases aligning to TRBD1. The CDR3 length is 14 residues. V trimming: 5 bases; J trimming: 4 bases; junction bases outside the gene matches: 2. Germline V CDR1 and CDR2: SGHVS, FNYEAQ.

This clonotype has at least ten counts. The genes are TRBV29-1 and TRBJ2-3, with 11 bases matching TRBD2. The germline CDR1 and CDR2 sequences are SQVTM and ANQGSEA. The CDR3 spans 15 residues. Trimming at V came to 6 bases and at J to 2 bases, leaving 7 bases not matched to a gene. The CDR3 DNA sequence: TGCAGCGTCATTAGCGGGAGGGGGTCCACAGATACGCAGTATTTT. Protein product: CSVISGRGSTDTQYF.

This clonotype has a count of ten or more. This rearrangement joins TRBV6-5 to TRBJ2-7; TRBD1 or TRBD2 may be the D gene (5 bases each). The germline V gene has CDR1 MNHEY and CDR2 SVGAGI. The germline V and J ends were trimmed by 9 bases and 3 bases, with 15 bases remaining between them. The CDR3 is 13 amino acids. In DNA form, the CDR3 reads TGTGCCAGTACCCCGGGACCCCACTACGAGCAGTACTTC. It codes for CASTPGPHYEQYF.

About this clonotype itself: This sequence may be a read error, since a much larger clone differs from it by one base. CDR3 in amino acids: CASSTGTGQKTQYF. The CDR3 DNA sequence: TGTGCCAGCAGCACCGGGACAGGCCAAAAGACCCAGTACTTC. The chain combines TRBV11-2 with TRBJ2-5; the match to TRBD1 covers 8 bases. Germline V gene lookup returns CDR1 SGHAT and CDR2 FQNNGV. This CDR3 region has 14 residues.

In its sample, this clonotype was seen many times. J is TRBJ2-1 and V is TRBV12-3 or TRBV12-4; D gene unclear. V was shortened by 2 bases and J by 0 bases, with 5 bases between the two germline ends. The CDR3 contains 14 residues. CDR3 DNA: TGTGCCAGCAGTTTACTGCTCTCCTACAATGAGCAGTTCTTC. Encoded protein: CASSLLLSYNEQFF.

This clonotype was seen many times. V usage is TRBV19 and J usage is TRBJ2-3, with D unclear. The CDR3 is 15 amino acids. V was clipped by 5 bases and J by 2 bases, with 14 bases between them. CDR1 and CDR2 from the germline V gene are LNHDA and SQIVND (reference sequence). The CDR3 protein is CASSPEAHHTDTQYF. The CDR3 DNA sequence: TGTGCCAGTAGTCCTGAGGCCCACCACACAGATACGCAGTATTTT.

In this sample, this clonotype turned up a few times. The J gene is TRBJ1-6, the V gene TRBV30; 7 bases match TRBD1. There are 18 residues in the CDR3. Germline CDR1 reads GTSNPN; CDR2 reads SVGIG (reference sequence). J gave up 8 bases and V 3 bases, and 19 bases lay outside the gene matches. The CDR3 sequence: CAWRWRDRNIIMDSPLHF. CDR3 bases: TGTGCCTGGAGGTGGAGGGACAGAAATATAATAATGGATTCACCCCTCCACTTT.

This clonotype has a handful of counts. Just one base apart from a much larger clone, this may be a read error. J is TRBJ2-1 and V is TRBV11-2; the match to TRBD1 covers 8 bases. CDR3 length equals 17 residues. The germline V gene encodes CDR1 SGHAT and CDR2 FQNNGV. This CDR3 reads CASSPRPPGGSDNEQLF. The CDR3 coding sequence is TGTGCCAGCAGCCCTCGGCCCCCAGGGGGCTCCGACAATGAGCAGCTCTTC.

This clonotype was counted between two and nine times. The chain has TRBV6-2 or TRBV6-3 and TRBJ2-2, with 7 bases aligning to TRBD1. The CDR3 totals 16 residues. CDR1 and CDR2 (germline): MNHEY, SVGEGT. With V trimmed by 0 bases and J by 3 bases, 4 bases remained unmatched. The DNA for the CDR3 is TGTGCCAGCAGTTACTCGGGACAGATATACACCGGGGAGCTGTTTTTT. Protein sequence: CASSYSGQIYTGELFF.

This clonotype was recorded many times. The chain is built from TRBV6-2 or TRBV6-3 and TRBJ2-7; D gene unclear. The CDR3 loop spans 12 amino acids. V was cut by 2 bases and J by 2 bases, with 4 bases left in between. Germline CDR1 MNHEY, CDR2 SVGEGT. In nucleotides, the CDR3 is TGTGCCAGCAGTTACCCCGCCTACGAGCAGTACTTC. This encodes CASSYPAYEQYF.

This clonotype was picked up many times. The J gene is TRBJ2-5, the V gene TRBV7-9; tentative D call: TRBD1 (6 bases). With 5 bases removed from V and 4 bases from J, the gap between germline ends came to 11 bases. Germline CDR1 SEHNR, CDR2 FQNEAQ (reference sequence). This CDR3 contains 13 residues. CDR3 protein: CASSGQFGETQYF. Written as DNA, the CDR3 is TGTGCCAGCAGCGGACAGTTTGGAGAGACCCAGTACTTC.

In this sample, this clonotype turned up many times. The V call is TRBV13, the J call TRBJ1-2; 9 bases agree with TRBD1. This CDR3 has 14 residues. Germline loops: CDR1 PRHDT, CDR2 FYEKMQ (reference sequence). The V gene end was trimmed by 5 bases and the J gene end by 5 bases; junction bases not matched to a gene: 6. The CDR3 nucleotides read TGTGCCAGCAGCGTCGGGACAGGGATATATGGCTACACCTTC. This sequence encodes CASSVGTGIYGYTF. Drawing the rest from reference TRBV13 and TRBJ1-2, the complete variable domain is AAGVIQSPRHLIKEKRETATLKCYPIPRHDTVYWYQQGPGQDPQFLISFYEKMQSDKGSIPDRFSAQQFSDYHSELNMSSLELGDSALYFCASSVGTGIYGYTFGSGTRLTVV.

The chain recombines TRBV19 with TRBJ2-1; no reliable D call. The germline CDR1 and CDR2 sequences are LNHDA and SQIVND (reference sequence). The V end was cut by 5 bases, the J end by 0 bases, with 20 bases between. CDR3 size: 18 residues. The CDR3 protein is CASSPLPTTFSSYNEQFF. CDR3 nucleotide sequence: TGTGCCAGTAGTCCCTTGCCCACAACCTTTAGCTCCTACAATGAGCAGTTCTTC.

The sample holds many counts of this clonotype. The chain combines TRBV20-1 with TRBJ2-7, with D perhaps being TRBD1 or TRBD2 (6 bases each). Germline values: CDR1 DFQATT, CDR2 SNEGSKA (reference sequence). The CDR3 contains 15 residues. CDR3 amino acids: CTLTGLRESPYEQYF. DNA of the CDR3: TGCACCCTAACAGGGCTTCGGGAGTCCCCCTACGAGCAGTACTTC.

The chain combines TRBV7-3 with TRBJ2-5; possible D gene TRBD2, 6 bases. The CDR3 extends over 16 amino acids. Trimming took 1 base from V and 5 from J, leaving 17 bases between them. CDR1 SGHTA and CDR2 FQGTGA come from the germline V gene. The CDR3 DNA sequence: TGTGCCAGCAGCTTAAGCCCGACTAGTACATGGGAGACCCAGTACTTC. It yields the protein CASSLSPTSTWETQYF.

Concerning this clonotype itself: A much larger clone lies one base from this, so it may be a read error. The chain links TRBV30 to TRBJ2-2, with D possibly TRBD2 on 6 matching bases. Germline-derived CDR1 and CDR2 are GTSNPN and SVGIG (reference sequence). The CDR3 is made up of 13 amino acids. The CDR3 bases are TGTGCCTGCCCGACAGAGAACACCGGGGGGCTGTTTTTT. Its protein is CACPTENTGGLFF.

With respect to this clonotype: The missing conserved phenylalanine or tryptophan at the end of this CDR3 makes a read error likely. This rearrangement joins TRBV6-4 to TRBJ1-1, with 9 nucleotides matching TRBD1. V trimming: 5 bases; J trimming: 4 bases; junction bases outside the gene matches: 5. Germline V gene data show CDR1 as MRHNA and CDR2 as SNTAGT. This CDR3 comprises 14 residues. The CDR3 DNA is TGTGCCAGCAGTTCAACAGGGGGCCTCACTGAAGCTTTCCTT. Amino acids: CASSSTGGLTEAFL.

Notes on this clonotype: A much larger clone is a single base away; this may be a read error. V is TRBV27 and J is TRBJ2-2; 9 bases map to TRBD2. CDR1 MNHEY and CDR2 SMNVEV come from the germline V gene (reference sequence). The CDR3 covers 17 residues. The CDR3 reads CASSLLPSGVNTVELFF. The CDR3 nucleotides are TGTGCCAGCAGTTTGCTCCCTAGCGGGGTTAACACCGTGGAGCTGTTTTTT.

This clonotype was seen ten or more times. This sequence may be a read error, since a much larger clone differs from it by one base. V and J are TRBV28 and TRBJ1-5; D is uncertain. CDR1 is MDHEN, CDR2 SYDVKM, per germline. CDR3 length: 11 amino acids. Trimming took 5 bases from V and 6 from J, leaving 5 bases between them. The CDR3 loop is CASSMGQPQHF. The CDR3 nucleotides read TGTGCCAGCAGTATGGGTCAGCCCCAGCATTTT.

On this clonotype itself: A single base separates this from a much larger clone, so it may be a read error. The chain joins TRBV6-1 to TRBJ2-7; D call uncertain. The CDR3 length is 14 residues. V lost 2 bases to trimming and J lost 4 bases, with 12 bases between them. Germline values: CDR1 MNHNS, CDR2 SASEGT. CDR3 nucleotide sequence: TGTGCCAGCAGTGAATACTGGGTCGTGTACGAGCAGTACTTC. Its translation is CASSEYWVVYEQYF.

This clonotype was counted a few times. The V gene is TRBV9, the J gene TRBJ1-2; the D is unclear. The CDR3 consists of 13 residues. In germline, CDR1 is SGDLS, CDR2 YYNGEE. The V end lost 0 bases, the J end lost 8 bases, and 11 bases lay between the germline ends. The CDR3 sequence is CASSVGTVDGYTF. The CDR3 nucleotides read TGTGCCAGCAGCGTAGGAACCGTCGACGGCTACACCTTC.

A note on this clonotype: This may stem from a read error, because a much larger clone lies one nucleotide away. This CDR3 is missing its conserved last phenylalanine or tryptophan, likely due to a read error. The CDR3 loop reads CASSSPSGGSGQETQYL. The CDR3 DNA sequence: TGTGCCAGCAGCTCGCCTAGCGGGGGGTCAGGCCAAGAGACCCAGTACCTC. The rearrangement links TRBV13 to TRBJ2-5; 11 bases line up with TRBD2. With 4 bases clipped from V and 1 base from J, the junction kept 8 bases outside the gene matches. This CDR3 has 17 residues. Germline assignment: CDR1 PRHDT and CDR2 FYEKMQ (reference sequence).

In its sample, this clonotype was seen many times. The V call is TRBV28, the J call TRBJ2-7; 8 nucleotides agree with TRBD2. Trimming removed 3 bases from V and 5 bases from J; junction bases left unmatched: 12. CDR1 and CDR2 from the germline V gene are MDHEN and SYDVKM. The CDR3 is made up of 16 amino acids. The DNA of the CDR3 is TGTGCCAGCAGTTTCCCGCTCCGGGGGGGGCCCCACGAGCAGTACTTC. Amino acids: CASSFPLRGGPHEQYF.

In its sample, this clonotype was seen many times. This chain links TRBV28 with TRBJ2-4; the match to TRBD1 covers 12 bases. Losses at the gene ends were 1 base for V and 1 base for J; bases not matched to a gene: 8. The length of the CDR3 is 19 residues. In germline, CDR1 is MDHEN, CDR2 SYDVKM. In DNA, the CDR3 is TGTGCCAGCAGTTTATACCGGGACAGGGGGCAGGGGGCCAAAAACATTCAGTACTTC. This codes for CASSLYRDRGQGAKNIQYF.

As concerns this clonotype: A much larger clone sits a single nucleotide away, making a read error possible. The chain carries TRBV28 and TRBJ2-7; D gene ambiguous. The CDR3 has 15 amino acids. Germline-derived CDR1 and CDR2 are MDHEN and SYDVKM. The CDR3 coding sequence is TGTGCCGGCAGTTTAAACCCCGACGGGCGACGGGAGCAGTACTTC. This encodes CAGSLNPDGRREQYF.

Comments on this clonotype: An end of the junction differs from the germline gene, which may be a read error. This sequence joins TRBV6-2 or TRBV6-3 and TRBJ2-6, with 9 bases that match TRBD1. The CDR3 consists of 12 residues. CDR1 is MNHEY, CDR2 SVGEGT, per germline. The CDR3 nucleotides read TGTGTCAGCAGTTACCGTACAGGGGGCGAGTCTTTC. Translated: CVSSYRTGGESF.

This clonotype appeared many times. The V call is TRBV9, the J call TRBJ2-3, with 7 bases lining up with TRBD1. Germline V gene lookup returns CDR1 SGDLS and CDR2 YYNGEE. The CDR3 consists of 15 residues. Trimming cost V 3 bases and J 4 bases; bases outside gene matches: 8. CDR3: CASSADRAVPDTQYF. Here the CDR3 DNA reads TGTGCCAGCAGCGCCGACAGGGCGGTACCAGATACGCAGTATTTT.

There are many counts of this clonotype. This sequence joins TRBV12-3 or TRBV12-4 and TRBJ2-3; possible D gene TRBD2, 5 bases. The CDR3 runs 13 residues. The ends were cut back, 7 bases at V and 4 bases at J, with 12 bases in the middle. This CDR3 is CASIDRDADTQYF. The CDR3 DNA is TGTGCCAGCATTGATCGGGATGCAGATACGCAGTATTTT.